The entry below gives a single TCR beta chain sequence along with its context. The specificity of this receptor is unknown. No much larger clonotype is one base removed from it; base qualities were not supplied. The donors were included in the validation cohort of some 120 subjects, a group kept apart from the roughly 610-subject first cohort. As encoded in the germline V gene, CDR1 is LGHNA while CDR2 is YSLEER. V loses 0 bases of germline sequence and J loses 2 bases, and the interval between the two ends is 11 bases. From the cysteine through the phenylalanine, the CDR3 covers 16 amino acids. CDR3 DNA only is kept here, 48 bases in frame from base 1. This record comes from a study of cytomegalovirus exposure and HLA in healthy donors (dated by TCRdb to about 2017). For the study in its entirety: According to a later analysis, one platform produced both the 100 to 150 validation repertoires and the 700 or so repertoires of the first cohort. The aim of the study was to test whether cataloging public T cell receptors could identify signatures of past pathogen exposure. A separate validation cohort of 100 to 150 different subjects was used in addition to the approximately 670-subject first cohort. The study combined high-throughput TCR immunosequencing, statistical association of individual TCRs with disease status, and machine learning to predict cytomegalovirus infection status.

The study at large found these results: Cytomegalovirus status was reported to be diagnosed by the classifier with high specificity and sensitivity in both the original and validation cohorts. A later analysis lacked HLA typing for the validation cohort, so it scored co-occurrence in that cohort across all 110 or so repertoires. According to the authors, the approach could potentially be generalized to other disease states and immunological phenotypes. In vitro tests confirmed that a few of the cytomegalovirus-associated TCR beta chains recognize cytomegalovirus antigens. Most TCR sequences were observed very rarely across donors, whereas some public TCRs were present in many individuals. In the study, some 160 TCR beta chains were listed as associated with cytomegalovirus. Subsequent analysis determined that TCRs grouped into clusters in the first cohort also showed a tendency toward co-occurrence across the roughly 130 validation repertoires, and roughly 94% of cluster scores exceeded 0.

Libraries were built with the immunoSEQ multiplex PCR assay. The study's own analysis went as follows. A statistical classification framework was developed to diagnose cytomegalovirus status using the catalog of TCR beta chain sequences. TCRdb's version of the immuneACCESS table is confined to in-frame rearrangements and falls short of the full clone set. An unresolved V gene accounts for under half of the shortfall where checked; the remainder is of unknown origin. Clonal size and the V and J genes are those of that table, whereas D and trimming came from the DNA. The sample has about 280,000 clones on record, approximately 87% of them singletons. The top ten hold roughly 1% of the sample.

Sequencing was carried out using PBMCs. This clonotype was obtained from a woman younger than 35 in good health and CMV-seronegative. The chain is encoded by TRBV4-3 joined to TRBJ2-1; TRBD2 is perhaps the D gene, given 5 matching bases. At the DNA level, the sequence is TGCGCCAGCAGCCAAGACGAGGGCGGCCCCTACAATGAGCAGTTCTTC. This gives the protein CASSQDEGGPYNEQFF.